The present T cell receptor (beta chain) was sequenced within a study of CD8 T cells in ankylosing spondylitis. MiXCR was run by TCRdb on the 5' RACE reads, yielding one entry per CDR3 protein. The data show 250,000 or so distinct CDR3 sequences, about 10% seen once. The CDR3 is 14 amino acids. With 6 bases removed from V and 4 bases from J, the gap between germline ends came to 13 bases. Germline CDR1 and CDR2: MNHEY and SVGEGT. This clonotype was observed many times. Sequenced input: blood, either unsorted or a sorted T cell fraction (not recorded which). The sequence came from a male donor with ankylosing spondylitis or in good health (not recorded which). This sequence joins TRBV6-2 or TRBV6-3 and TRBJ1-5, with D perhaps matching TRBD1 (5 bases). The CDR3 loop is CASRTTGRNQPQHF. CDR3 nucleotides: TGTGCCAGCAGGACAACGGGACGAAATCAGCCCCAGCATTTT.